This T cell receptor (beta chain) was identified in a study of identical twins. TCRdb re-analysed the 5' RACE reads in MiXCR, keeping a single row per CDR3 protein. The sample consists of about 220,000 distinct CDR3 sequences, around 7.6% of them appearing once. V dropped 3 bases and J dropped 4 bases, with 22 bases sitting between them. CDR3 length: 18 amino acids. Germline lookup yields CDR1 KGHSH and CDR2 LQKENI. The sample was also reused in another study, on yellow fever vaccine responses in identical twins.

The sample was CD8+ T cells sorted from blood. V usage is TRBV18 and J usage is TRBJ2-1, with D perhaps matching TRBD1 or TRBD2 (7 bases each). This clonotype was sampled from a woman aged 18-29 years in good health. The CDR3 loop reads CASSPQGGSGVLYNEQFF. For the CDR3, the DNA is TGTGCCAGCTCACCCCAAGGGGGCAGCGGGGTCCTTTACAATGAGCAGTTCTTC.